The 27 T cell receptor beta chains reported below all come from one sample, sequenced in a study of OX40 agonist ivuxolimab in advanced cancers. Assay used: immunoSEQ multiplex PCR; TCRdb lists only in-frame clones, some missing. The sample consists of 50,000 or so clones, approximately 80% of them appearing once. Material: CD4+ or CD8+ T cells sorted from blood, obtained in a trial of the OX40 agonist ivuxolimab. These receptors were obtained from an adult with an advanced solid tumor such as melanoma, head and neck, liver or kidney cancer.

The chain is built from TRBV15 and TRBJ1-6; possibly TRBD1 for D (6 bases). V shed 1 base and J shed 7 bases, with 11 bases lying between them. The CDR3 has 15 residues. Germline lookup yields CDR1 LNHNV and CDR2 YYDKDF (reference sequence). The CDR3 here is CATSRGTESNSPLHF. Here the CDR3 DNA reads TGTGCCACCAGCAGAGGGACAGAGTCCAATTCACCCCTCCACTTT. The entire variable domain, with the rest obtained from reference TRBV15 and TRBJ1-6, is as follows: DAMVIQNPRYQVTQFGKPVTLSCSQTLNHNVMYWYQQKSSQAPKLLFHYYDKDFNNEADTPDNFQSRRPNTSFCFLDIRSPGLGDTAMYLCATSRGTESNSPLHFGNGTRLTVT.

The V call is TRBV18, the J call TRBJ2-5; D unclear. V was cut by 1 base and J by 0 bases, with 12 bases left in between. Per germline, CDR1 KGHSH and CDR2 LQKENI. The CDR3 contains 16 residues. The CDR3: CASSPRLSWNQETQYF. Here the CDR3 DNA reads TGTGCCAGCTCACCACGCCTCTCTTGGAACCAAGAGACCCAGTACTTC.

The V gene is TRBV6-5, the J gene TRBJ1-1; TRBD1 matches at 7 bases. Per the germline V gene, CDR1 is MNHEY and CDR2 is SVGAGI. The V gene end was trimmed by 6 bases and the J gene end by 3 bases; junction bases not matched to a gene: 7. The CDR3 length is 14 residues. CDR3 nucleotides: TGTGCCAGCAGGGAGGGGGCGCGTGACACTGAAGCTTTCTTT. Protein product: CASREGARDTEAFF.

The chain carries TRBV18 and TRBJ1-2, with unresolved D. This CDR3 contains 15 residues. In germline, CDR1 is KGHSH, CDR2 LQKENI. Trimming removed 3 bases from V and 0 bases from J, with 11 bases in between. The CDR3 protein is CASSPASGANYGYTF. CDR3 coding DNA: TGTGCCAGCTCACCGGCGTCAGGAGCTAACTATGGCTACACCTTC.

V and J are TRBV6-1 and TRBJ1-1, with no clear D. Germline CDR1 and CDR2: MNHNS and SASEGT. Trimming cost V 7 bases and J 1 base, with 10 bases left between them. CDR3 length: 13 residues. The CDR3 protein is CASKSPENTEAFF. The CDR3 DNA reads TGTGCCAGCAAATCCCCAGAGAACACTGAAGCTTTCTTT.

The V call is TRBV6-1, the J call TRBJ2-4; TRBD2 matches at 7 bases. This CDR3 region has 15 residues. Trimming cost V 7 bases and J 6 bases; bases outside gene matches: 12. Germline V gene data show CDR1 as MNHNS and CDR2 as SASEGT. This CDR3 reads CASNGGEASGNIQYF. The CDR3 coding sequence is TGTGCCAGCAATGGGGGGGAGGCTAGCGGAAACATTCAGTACTTC.

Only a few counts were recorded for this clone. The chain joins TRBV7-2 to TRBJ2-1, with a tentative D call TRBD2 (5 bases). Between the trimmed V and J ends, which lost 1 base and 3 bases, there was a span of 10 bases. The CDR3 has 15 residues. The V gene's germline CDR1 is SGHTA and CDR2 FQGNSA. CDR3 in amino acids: CASSLGAASYNEQFF. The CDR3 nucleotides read TGTGCCAGCAGCTTAGGAGCGGCGAGCTACAATGAGCAGTTCTTC.

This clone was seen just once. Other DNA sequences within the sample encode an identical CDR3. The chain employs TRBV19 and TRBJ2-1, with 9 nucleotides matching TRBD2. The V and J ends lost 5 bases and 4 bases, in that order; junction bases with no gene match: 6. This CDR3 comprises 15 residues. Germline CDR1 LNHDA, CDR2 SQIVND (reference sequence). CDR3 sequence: CASSPGTSTYNEQFF. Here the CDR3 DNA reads TGTGCCAGTAGTCCCGGGACTAGCACTTACAATGAGCAGTTCTTC.

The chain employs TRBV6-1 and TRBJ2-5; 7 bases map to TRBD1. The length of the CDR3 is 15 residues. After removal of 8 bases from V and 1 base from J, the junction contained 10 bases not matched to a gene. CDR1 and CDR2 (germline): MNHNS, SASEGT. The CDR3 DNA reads TGTGCCAGCGCCCAGAGAGGGGGCTCCCAAGAGACCCAGTACTTC. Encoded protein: CASAQRGGSQETQYF.

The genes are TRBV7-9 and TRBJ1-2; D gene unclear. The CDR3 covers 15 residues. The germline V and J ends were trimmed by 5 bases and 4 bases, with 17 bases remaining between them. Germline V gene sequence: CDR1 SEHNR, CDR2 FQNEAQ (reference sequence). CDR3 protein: CASSPDGIPTYGYTF. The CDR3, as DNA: TGTGCCAGCAGCCCCGACGGCATCCCGACCTATGGCTACACCTTC.

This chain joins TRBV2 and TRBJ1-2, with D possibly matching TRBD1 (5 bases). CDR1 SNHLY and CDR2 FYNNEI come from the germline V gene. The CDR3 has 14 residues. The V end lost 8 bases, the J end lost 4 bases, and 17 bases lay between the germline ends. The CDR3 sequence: CASSRGGSIYGYTF. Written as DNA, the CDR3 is TGTGCCAGCTCGAGGGGAGGGAGTATCTATGGCTACACCTTC.

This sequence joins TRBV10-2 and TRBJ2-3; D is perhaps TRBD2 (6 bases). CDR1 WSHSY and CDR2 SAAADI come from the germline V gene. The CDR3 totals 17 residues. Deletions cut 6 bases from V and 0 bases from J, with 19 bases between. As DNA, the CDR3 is TGCGCCAGCAGGAGGGACTTCTCGGCCTCTAGCACAGATACGCAGTATTTT. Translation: CASRRDFSASSTDTQYF.

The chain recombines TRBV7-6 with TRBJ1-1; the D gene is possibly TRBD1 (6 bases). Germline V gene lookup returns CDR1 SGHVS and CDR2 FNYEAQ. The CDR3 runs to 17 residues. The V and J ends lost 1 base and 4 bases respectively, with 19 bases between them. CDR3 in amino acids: CASSLVYGGLIGTEAFF. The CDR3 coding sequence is TGTGCCAGCAGCTTAGTGTACGGGGGGCTAATAGGCACTGAAGCTTTCTTT.

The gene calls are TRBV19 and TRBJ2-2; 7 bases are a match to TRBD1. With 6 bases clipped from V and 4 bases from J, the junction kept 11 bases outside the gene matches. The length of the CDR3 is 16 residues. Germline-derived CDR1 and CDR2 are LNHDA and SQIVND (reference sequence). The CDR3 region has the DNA TGTGCCAGTAGCCACCGGACAGGTTTAGCCACCGGGGAGCTGTTTTTT. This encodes CASSHRTGLATGELFF.

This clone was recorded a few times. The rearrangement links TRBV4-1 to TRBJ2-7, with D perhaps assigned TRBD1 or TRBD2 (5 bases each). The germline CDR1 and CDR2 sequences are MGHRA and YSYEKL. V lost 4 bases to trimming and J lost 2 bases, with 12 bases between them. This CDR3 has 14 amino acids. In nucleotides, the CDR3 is TGCGCCAGCAGCCCGGGGACGGAACCCTACGAGCAGTACTTC. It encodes CASSPGTEPYEQYF.

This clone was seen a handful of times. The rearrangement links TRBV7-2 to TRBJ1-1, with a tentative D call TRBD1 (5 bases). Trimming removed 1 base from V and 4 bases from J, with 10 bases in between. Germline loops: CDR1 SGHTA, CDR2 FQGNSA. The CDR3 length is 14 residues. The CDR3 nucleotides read TGTGCCAGCAGCTTAGATGGGGGGATCACTGAAGCTTTCTTT. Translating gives CASSLDGGITEAFF. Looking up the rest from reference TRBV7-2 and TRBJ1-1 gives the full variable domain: GAGVSQSPSNKVTEKGKDVELRCDPISGHTALYWYRQSLGQGLEFLIYFQGNSAPDKSGLPSDRFSAERTGGSVSTLTIQRTQQEDSAVYLCASSLDGGITEAFFGQGTRLTVV.

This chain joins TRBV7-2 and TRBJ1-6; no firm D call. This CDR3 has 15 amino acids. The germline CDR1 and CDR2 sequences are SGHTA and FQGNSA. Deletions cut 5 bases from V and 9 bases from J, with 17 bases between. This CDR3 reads CASSQLPGWGSPLHF. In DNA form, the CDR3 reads TGTGCCAGCAGCCAACTACCCGGTTGGGGTTCACCCCTCCACTTT.

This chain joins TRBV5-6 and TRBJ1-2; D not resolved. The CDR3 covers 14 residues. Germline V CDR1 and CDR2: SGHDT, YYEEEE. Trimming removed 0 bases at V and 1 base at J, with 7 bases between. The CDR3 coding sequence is TGTGCCAGCAGCTTGGAGGCAGATAACTATGGCTACACCTTC. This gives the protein CASSLEADNYGYTF. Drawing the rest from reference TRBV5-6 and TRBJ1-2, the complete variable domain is DAGVTQSPTHLIKTRGQQVTLRCSPKSGHDTVSWYQQALGQGPQFIFQYYEEEERQRGNFPDRFSGHQFPNYSSELNVNALLLGDSALYLCASSLEADNYGYTFGSGTRLTVV.

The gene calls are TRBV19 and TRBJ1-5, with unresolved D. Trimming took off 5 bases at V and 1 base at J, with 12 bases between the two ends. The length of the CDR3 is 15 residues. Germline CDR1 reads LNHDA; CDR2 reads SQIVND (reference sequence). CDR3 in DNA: TGTGCCAGTAGTGAAGGTAACCCAAGCAATCAGCCCCAGCATTTT. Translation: CASSEGNPSNQPQHF.

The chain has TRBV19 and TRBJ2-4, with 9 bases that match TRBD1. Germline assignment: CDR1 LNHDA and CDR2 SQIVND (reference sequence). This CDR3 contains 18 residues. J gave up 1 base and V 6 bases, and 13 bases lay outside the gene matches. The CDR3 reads CASSVPGRGTGAKNIQYF. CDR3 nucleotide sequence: TGTGCCAGTAGCGTCCCTGGGAGGGGGACAGGGGCCAAAAACATTCAGTACTTC.

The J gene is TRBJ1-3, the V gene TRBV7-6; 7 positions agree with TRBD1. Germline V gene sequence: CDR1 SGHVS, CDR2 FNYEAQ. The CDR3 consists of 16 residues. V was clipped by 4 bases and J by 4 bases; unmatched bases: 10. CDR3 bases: TGTGCCAGCAGCTGGGAGGGGGCGCGGTCGGGAAACACCATATATTTT. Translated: CASSWEGARSGNTIYF.

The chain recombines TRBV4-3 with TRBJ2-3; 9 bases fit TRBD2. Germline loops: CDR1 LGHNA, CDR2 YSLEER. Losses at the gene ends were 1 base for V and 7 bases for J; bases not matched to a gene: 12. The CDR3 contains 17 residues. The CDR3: CASSQGRLAGTPYTQYF. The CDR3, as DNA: TGCGCCAGCAGCCAAGGGAGGCTAGCGGGGACCCCCTATACGCAGTATTTT.

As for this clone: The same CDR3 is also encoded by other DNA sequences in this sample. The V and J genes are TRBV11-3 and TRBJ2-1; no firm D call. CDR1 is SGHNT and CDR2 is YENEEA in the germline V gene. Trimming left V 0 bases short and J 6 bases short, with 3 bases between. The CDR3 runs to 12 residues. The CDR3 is CASSLDSNEQFF. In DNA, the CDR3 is TGTGCCAGCAGCTTAGACAGCAATGAGCAGTTCTTC.

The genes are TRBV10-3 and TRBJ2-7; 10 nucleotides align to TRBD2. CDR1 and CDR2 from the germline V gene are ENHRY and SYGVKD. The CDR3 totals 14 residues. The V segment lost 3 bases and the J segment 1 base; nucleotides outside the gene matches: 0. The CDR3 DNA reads TGTGCCATCAGTGAACTAGCGGGGTCCTACGAGCAGTACTTC. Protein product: CAISELAGSYEQYF.

Here the CDR3 DNA reads TGCGCCAGCAGTCAACTCACGGACAGGTCTGAGACCCAGTACTTC. Amino acid sequence: CASSQLTDRSETQYF. This chain connects TRBV23-1 to TRBJ2-5, with 7 bases identical to TRBD1. TRBV23-1 is assigned to the ORF class and has an uncertain function. Losses at the gene ends were 2 bases for V and 5 bases for J; bases not matched to a gene: 8. The CDR3 length is 15 residues.

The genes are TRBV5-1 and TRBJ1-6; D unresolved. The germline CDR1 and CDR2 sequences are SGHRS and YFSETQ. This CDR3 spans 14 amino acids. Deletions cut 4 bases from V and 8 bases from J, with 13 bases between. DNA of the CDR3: TGCGCCAGCAGCCCGGAGCGGGGTTATTCACCCCTCCACTTT. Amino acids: CASSPERGYSPLHF.

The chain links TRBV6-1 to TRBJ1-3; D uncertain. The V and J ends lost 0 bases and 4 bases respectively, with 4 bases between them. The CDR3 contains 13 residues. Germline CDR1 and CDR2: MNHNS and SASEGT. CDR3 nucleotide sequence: TGTGCCAGCAGTGAAGCGGGGGGAAACACCATATATTTT. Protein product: CASSEAGGNTIYF.